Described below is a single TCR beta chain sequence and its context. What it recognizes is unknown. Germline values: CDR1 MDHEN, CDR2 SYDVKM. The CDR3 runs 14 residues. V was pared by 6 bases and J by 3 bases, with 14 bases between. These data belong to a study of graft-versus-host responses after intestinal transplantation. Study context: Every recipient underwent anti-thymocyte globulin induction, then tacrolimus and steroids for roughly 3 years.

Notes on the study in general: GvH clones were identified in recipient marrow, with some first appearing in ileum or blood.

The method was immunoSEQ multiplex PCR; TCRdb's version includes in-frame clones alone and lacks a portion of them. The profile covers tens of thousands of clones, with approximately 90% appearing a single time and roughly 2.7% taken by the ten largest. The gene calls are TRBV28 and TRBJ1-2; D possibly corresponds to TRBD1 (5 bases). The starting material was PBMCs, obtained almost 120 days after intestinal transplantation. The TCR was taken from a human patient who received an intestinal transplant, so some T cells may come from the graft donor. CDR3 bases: TGTGCCAGCAGGAGACAGCTGGGATACTATGGCTACACCTTC. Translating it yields CASRRQLGYYGYTF.